This TCR beta chain was recovered during a study of Tregs in tolerant kidney transplant recipients. Trimming cost V 6 bases and J 1 base; bases outside gene matches: 6. Germline CDR1 reads LNHDA; CDR2 reads SQIVND (reference sequence). There are 15 residues in the CDR3. The data were produced by immunoSEQ multiplex PCR, yet TCRdb's version contains in-frame clones alone and is incomplete. Here the sample spans about 240,000 clones, 65% to 85% being singletons. The origin of this receptor is a human donor in good health. The chain couples TRBV19 to TRBJ2-3; 8 bases agree with TRBD2. The sequencing sample was made of CD4+ T cells from blood. In nucleotides, the CDR3 is TGTGCCAGTAGCCGGCGGGGGGTTCGCACAGATACGCAGTATTTT. It translates to CASSRRGVRTDTQYF.